The 9 T cell receptor beta chains given below trace back to one sample, sequenced in a study of blood T cell repertoires in COVID-19. Profiling relied on immunoSEQ multiplex PCR, and the TCRdb table lists in-frame clones only, not all of them. Among about 150,000 clones, 70% to 85% were seen once, and the ten largest hold 0.63%. The sequencing sample was made of peripheral blood. The source is a man between 60 and 70 years old with COVID-19, enrolled during active disease.

The genes are TRBV7-9 and TRBJ1-1, with a tentative D call TRBD1 (6 bases). The CDR3 is 15 residues long. CDR1 is SEHNR, CDR2 FQNEAQ, per germline (reference sequence). V was trimmed by 5 bases and J by 1 base, leaving 14 bases between them. This chain's CDR3 is CASSGKGHQNTEAFF. CDR3 bases: TGTGCCAGCAGCGGAAAGGGACATCAGAACACTGAAGCTTTCTTT.

This chain connects TRBV11-3 to TRBJ2-2, with D perhaps matching TRBD2 (5 bases). Germline CDR1 SGHNT, CDR2 YENEEA. Trimming cost V 2 bases and J 1 base, with 17 bases left between them. CDR3 length: 18 residues. The CDR3 loop is CASSLKGPSFLNTGELFF. In DNA form, the CDR3 reads TGTGCCAGCAGCTTAAAAGGGCCTAGCTTTCTGAACACCGGGGAGCTGTTTTTT.

For this clone: Other DNA sequences in the same sample also yield this CDR3. The V gene is TRBV4-3, the J gene TRBJ1-5, with 11 bases that match TRBD1. Unmatched junction bases numbered 3, after V lost 1 base and J lost 7 bases. The CDR3 totals 15 residues. Germline values: CDR1 LGHNA, CDR2 YSLEER. This chain's CDR3 is CASSQGTGGGQPQHF. DNA of the CDR3: TGCGCCAGCAGCCAAGGGACAGGGGGCGGCCAGCCCCAGCATTTT.

The chain recombines TRBV28 with TRBJ1-5; no firm D call. Per the germline V gene, CDR1 is MDHEN and CDR2 is SYDVKM. CDR3 size: 13 residues. With 5 bases removed from V and 0 bases from J, the gap between germline ends came to 5 bases. CDR3 residues: CASSRDSNQPQHF. The CDR3 DNA follows: TGTGCCAGCAGTAGAGATAGCAATCAGCCCCAGCATTTT.

The chain uses TRBV6-5 and TRBJ1-2; a weak D match, TRBD1 (5 bases). The V gene's germline CDR1 is MNHEY and CDR2 SVGAGI. Trimming removed 4 bases at V and 2 bases at J, with 11 bases between. CDR3 length equals 14 residues. The CDR3 loop is CASSSLTANYGYTF. DNA for the CDR3: TGTGCCAGCAGTTCGCTGACAGCGAACTATGGCTACACCTTC.

The chain uses TRBV11-1 and TRBJ1-2, with 7 bases that match TRBD1. The germline V gene has CDR1 SGHAT and CDR2 FQDESV (reference sequence). V lost 5 bases, J lost 4 bases, and 7 bases stayed unmatched. The CDR3 runs 14 residues. The CDR3: CASSLRGQSYGYTF. For the CDR3, the DNA is TGTGCCAGCAGCCTAAGGGGGCAAAGCTATGGCTACACCTTC. The whole variable domain, remainder taken from reference TRBV11-1 and TRBJ1-2, is EAEVAQSPRYKITEKSQAVAFWCDPISGHATLYWYRQILGQGPELLVQFQDESVVDDSQLPKDRFSAERLKGVDSTLKIQPAELGDSAMYLCASSLRGQSYGYTFGSGTRLTVV.

V usage is TRBV7-2 and J usage is TRBJ2-1; TRBD1 aligns across 9 bases. The germline CDR1 and CDR2 sequences are SGHTA and FQGNSA. The CDR3 extends over 15 amino acids. Trimming cost V 6 bases and J 6 bases; bases outside gene matches: 9. The CDR3 spells CASRLGTGSGNEQFF. In DNA, the CDR3 is TGTGCCAGCAGACTCGGGACAGGGTCGGGCAATGAGCAGTTCTTC.

This chain links TRBV6-5 with TRBJ1-2, with D tentatively TRBD1 (6 bases). The CDR3 sequence is 15 residues long. Trimming stripped 4 bases from V and 7 bases from J, with 19 bases between. The germline gives CDR1 MNHEY, CDR2 SVGAGI. The CDR3 nucleotides read TGTGCCAGCAGTTCAAGGGCAGGGACATCGCCTGGCTACACCTTC. As protein: CASSSRAGTSPGYTF.

The chain recombines TRBV14 with TRBJ1-2, with 9 bases fitting TRBD1. The trim removed 4 bases at V and 2 bases at J, leaving 8 bases unmatched. CDR1 is SGHDN, CDR2 FVKESK, per germline. The CDR3 extends over 16 amino acids. DNA for the CDR3: TGTGCCAGCAGCCCTCTCGGCGGACAGGGGAACTATGGCTACACCTTC. It is translated as CASSPLGGQGNYGYTF.